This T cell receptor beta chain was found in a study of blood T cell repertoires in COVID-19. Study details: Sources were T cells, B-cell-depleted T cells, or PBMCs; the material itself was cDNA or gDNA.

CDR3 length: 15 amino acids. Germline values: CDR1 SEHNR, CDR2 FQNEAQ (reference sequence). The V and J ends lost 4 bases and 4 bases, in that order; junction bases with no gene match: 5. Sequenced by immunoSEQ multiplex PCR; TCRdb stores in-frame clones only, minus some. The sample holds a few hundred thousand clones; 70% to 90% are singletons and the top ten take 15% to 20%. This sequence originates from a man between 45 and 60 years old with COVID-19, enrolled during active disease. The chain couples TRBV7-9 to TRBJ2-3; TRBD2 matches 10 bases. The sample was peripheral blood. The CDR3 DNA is TGTGCCAGCAGCTGGGTAGCGGGAGGTGCAGATACGCAGTATTTT. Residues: CASSWVAGGADTQYF.